One sample yielded the 5 T cell receptor beta chains listed below, sequenced in a study of PD-L1 blockade in urothelial cancer. Time point of the sample: pretreatment peripheral blood. TCRdb's table, derived via immunoSEQ multiplex PCR, lists solely in-frame clones and lacks some. The data contain 30,000 to 35,000 clones, 84% of them singletons. This material consisted of PBMCs, taken around atezolizumab (anti-PD-L1) treatment. The receptor source for this set is a man aged 55 to 70 with urothelial cancer.

This chain links TRBV7-3 with TRBJ2-3; 8 bases fit TRBD1. Germline CDR1 and CDR2: SGHTA and FQGTGA. The CDR3 runs to 15 residues. V was pared by 5 bases and J by 1 base, with 5 bases of the junction left unmatched. CDR3 in DNA: TGTGCCAGCAGCACCCCAGGGGGCGGCACAGATACGCAGTATTTT. Its protein product is CASSTPGGGTDTQYF.

In this sample, this clone turned up a few times. This chain joins TRBV4-3 and TRBJ2-5; 11 positions agree with TRBD2. The CDR3 runs 18 residues. Germline V gene data show CDR1 as LGHNA and CDR2 as YSLEER. V shed 0 bases and J 3 bases; nucleotides not matched to a gene: 9. CDR3 loop: CASSQETSGNSVKETQYF. In nucleotides, the CDR3 is TGCGCCAGCAGCCAAGAGACTAGCGGGAATTCGGTGAAAGAGACCCAGTACTTC.

This chain uses TRBV2 with TRBJ2-1, with 14 bases lining up with TRBD2. This CDR3 is 14 amino acids long. Trimming at V came to 6 bases and at J to 6 bases, leaving 1 base not matched to a gene. Germline CDR1 is SNHLY and CDR2 is FYNNEI. The CDR3: CASRGLAGVNEQFF. As DNA, the CDR3 is TGTGCCAGCAGGGGACTAGCGGGAGTCAATGAGCAGTTCTTC.

The chain combines TRBV5-6 with TRBJ1-1, with 11 nucleotides matching TRBD1. The germline CDR1 and CDR2 sequences are SGHDT and YYEEEE. CDR3 size: 15 residues. V was clipped by 5 bases and J by 4 bases; unmatched bases: 7. The CDR3 DNA reads TGTGCCAGCAGGGAGACCGGGACAGGGGGCACTGAAGCTTTCTTT. Protein: CASRETGTGGTEAFF.

V and J are TRBV9 and TRBJ1-1; no firm D call. The CDR3 runs to 15 residues. Germline values: CDR1 SGDLS, CDR2 YYNGEE. Trimming pared 0 bases from V and 6 bases from J, leaving 15 bases between. The CDR3 sequence is CASSVATGFHAEAFF. The DNA for the CDR3 is TGTGCCAGCAGCGTAGCTACGGGGTTCCATGCTGAAGCTTTCTTT.